The source of this T cell receptor (beta chain) is a study of technical replicates of blood from a few donors. Trimming stripped 6 bases from V and 7 bases from J, with 16 bases between. This CDR3 has 14 amino acids. Germline V gene lookup returns CDR1 KGHSH and CDR2 LQKENI. Data came from immunoSEQ multiplex PCR; TCRdb stores just in-frame clones and leaves some out. The sample lists approximately 70,000 clones, nearly 97% occurring once. The specimen sequenced was T cells isolated from PBMCs. The V and J genes are TRBV18 and TRBJ2-1; a possible D gene is TRBD2 (5 bases). The receptor's source is a human donor in good health. CDR3 residues: CASSQREDKNEQFF. The CDR3 region has the DNA TGTGCCAGCTCCCAACGGGAAGATAAAAATGAGCAGTTCTTC. The full variable domain, completed using reference TRBV18 and TRBJ2-1, is NAGVMQNPRHLVRRRGQEARLRCSPMKGHSHVYWYRQLPEEGLKFMVYLQKENIIDESGMPKERFSAEFPKEGPSILRIQQVVRGDSAAYFCASSQREDKNEQFFGPGTRLTVL.